The text below deals with one TCR beta chain. Its target is not known. This may be a read error: a much more frequent sequence differs by one nucleotide. Three rounds of nested PCR, following a modified ARM-PCR protocol, produced the TCRbeta library. Via MiXCR, TCRdb re-called the multiplex PCR reads, giving one row per CDR3 protein. The repertoire has around 75,000 distinct CDR3 sequences, roughly 75% of them found once; the top ten carry around a quarter. The data originate from a study of tumor and adjacent non-tumor tissue in lung cancer. Across the study: On average, productive TCRbeta reads reached about 4.17 million per sample. Study-level findings and limits: TCR diversity was significantly greater in tumor than normal lung tissue.

RNA was extracted from bulk tissue without any cell sorting. This non-tumor lung sample came from over 3 cm beyond the tumor edge. The CDR3 spans 15 residues. The germline gives CDR1 DFQATT, CDR2 SNEGSKA (reference sequence). V gave up 3 bases and J gave up 4 bases, with 18 bases separating them. Sequenced: distant non-tumor lung tissue. The chain is built from TRBV20-1 and TRBJ2-5; D is perhaps TRBD1 (5 bases). This receptor was identified in a woman aged 45-59 years with non-small cell lung cancer. The CDR3, as DNA: TGCAGTGCTAGGGCATCCGCAGGGCGCTTAGAGACCCAGTACTTC. Its protein product is CSARASAGRLETQYF.